This T cell receptor beta chain was sequenced during a study of T-cell reconstitution after alpha-beta-depleted transplantation in children. Germline loops: CDR1 SGHRS, CDR2 YFSETQ. Trimming stripped 3 bases from V and 7 bases from J, with 14 bases between. The CDR3 runs 15 residues. A TCRbeta library incorporating unique molecular identifiers was prepared. TCRdb re-derived calls from the PCR reads in MiXCR, one entry per CDR3 protein. The data hold about 360,000 distinct CDR3 sequences, with roughly 15% observed a single time. This clonotype was observed at least ten times. This TCR was sampled from a human donor who donated a stem cell graft to a child with Fanconi anemia. This specimen was PBMCs, taken from the stem cell graft. J is TRBJ2-6 and V is TRBV5-1, with D hard to call. The CDR3 nucleotides read TGCGCCAGCAGCTCGTCCTCTCTGCTAGCCAACGTCCTGACTTTC. It encodes CASSSSSLLANVLTF.